A single sample gave rise to the 10 T cell receptor beta chains below, sequenced in a study of metastatic and nonmetastatic thyroid tumors (dated by TCRdb to the early 2020s). None of the patients had been given any treatment before thyroid surgery. Library preparation was by PCR. Sequencer: Illumina HiSeq 4000. TCRdb ran its own pipeline on the public reads, namely fastp trimming at Q25 and MiXCR clone calling, and kept in-frame beta chains. This sample holds about 16,000 clones; roughly 26% were observed only once. The ten largest account for about 13% of the sample. Sequencing used tumor tissue. Receptor source: a male donor with papillary thyroid cancer or a benign thyroid nodule (not recorded which). Some clones in this sample may be carry-over from other donors' samples.

This clone was detected many times. The genes are TRBV4-2 and TRBJ1-4, with D uncertain. The germline V and J ends were trimmed by 4 bases and 5 bases, with 17 bases remaining between them. Germline loops: CDR1 LGHNA, CDR2 YNFKEQ. The CDR3 runs to 16 residues. DNA of the CDR3: TGTGCCAGCAGCCGCCCTAAGGGCAGGCGGAATGAAAAACTGTTTTTT. Its translation: CASSRPKGRRNEKLFF.

This rearrangement joins TRBV10-2 to TRBJ2-7, with a possible D match to TRBD1 (5 bases). Germline values: CDR1 WSHSY, CDR2 SAAADI. This CDR3 spans 15 amino acids. Deletions cut 6 bases from V and 0 bases from J, with 15 bases between. DNA of the CDR3: TGCGCCAGCAGAGTGCAGGGTTTTGTCTCCTACGAGCAGTACTTC. This gives the protein CASRVQGFVSYEQYF.

As DNA, the CDR3 is TGTGCCAGCAGCTTGGGGGACAGCACAGATACGCAGTATTTT. Its protein product is CASSLGDSTDTQYF. This rearrangement joins TRBV7-9 to TRBJ2-3, with D possibly called TRBD1 or TRBD2 (5 bases each). V dropped 3 bases and J dropped 0 bases, with 7 bases sitting between them. In germline, CDR1 is SEHNR, CDR2 FQNEAQ (reference sequence). This CDR3 has 14 residues.

As to this clone: The sample carries other DNA sequences with the same CDR3. This chain connects TRBV11-2 to TRBJ2-1, with D possibly matching TRBD1 (5 bases). Deletions cut 4 bases from V and 8 bases from J, with 21 bases between. There are 16 residues in the CDR3. Per germline, CDR1 SGHAT and CDR2 FQNNGV. The CDR3, as DNA: TGTGCCAGCAGCTCATGTGGGGCGGCTTCAGGTGATGAGCAGTTCTTC. Translated, it gives CASSSCGAASGDEQFF. Filled out from reference TRBV11-2 and TRBJ2-1, the complete variable domain reads EAGVAQSPRYKIIEKRQSVAFWCNPISGHATLYWYQQILGQGPKLLIQFQNNGVVDDSQLPKDRFSAERLKGVDSTLKIQPAKLEDSAVYLCASSSCGAASGDEQFFGPGTRLTVL.

This clone has ten or more counts. The J gene is TRBJ2-1, the V gene TRBV3-1; D may be TRBD2 (5 bases). Between the trimmed V and J ends, which lost 1 base and 3 bases, there was a span of 13 bases. Germline V CDR1 and CDR2: LGHDT, YNNKEL (reference sequence). The CDR3 covers 16 residues. The CDR3 bases are TGTGCCAGCAGCCAAGCGGTGGGAGATATCTACAATGAGCAGTTCTTC. This codes for CASSQAVGDIYNEQFF.

The chain joins TRBV25-1 to TRBJ1-2; no firm D call. V was cut by 2 bases and J by 6 bases, with 13 bases left in between. Per germline, CDR1 MGHDK and CDR2 SYGVNS. The CDR3 loop spans 14 amino acids. DNA for the CDR3: TGTGCCAGCAGTGAAGGAAGGGTAGGAGATGGCTACACCTTC. Its translation is CASSEGRVGDGYTF.

This clone qualifies as medium-sized (0.01 to 0.1%). The rearrangement links TRBV2 to TRBJ1-2; D gene uncertain. Germline V gene lookup returns CDR1 SNHLY and CDR2 FYNNEI. Trimming removed 4 bases at V and 5 bases at J, with 5 bases between. The CDR3 has 11 residues. In nucleotides, the CDR3 is TGTGCCAGCAGTGTGGGTTATGGCTACACCTTC. Its protein product is CASSVGYGYTF.

This clone occurred many times. The rearrangement links TRBV15 to TRBJ1-1; unclear D gene. The V end lost 0 bases, the J end lost 6 bases, and 5 bases lay between the germline ends. Per the germline V gene, CDR1 is LNHNV and CDR2 is YYDKDF (reference sequence). The CDR3 has 12 amino acids. CDR3 loop: CATSRDSSEAFF. DNA of the CDR3: TGTGCCACCAGCAGAGATTCGTCTGAAGCTTTCTTT.

This clone was counted many times. The J gene is TRBJ1-5, the V gene TRBV5-5; 8 positions match TRBD1. After removal of 3 bases from V and 2 bases from J, the junction contained 7 bases not matched to a gene. Germline-derived CDR1 and CDR2 are SGHKS and YYEKEE (reference sequence). The CDR3 covers 16 residues. The CDR3, as DNA: TGTGCCAGCAGCTGGATGCCGGGACAGGGCAATCAGCCCCAGCATTTT. Its translation: CASSWMPGQGNQPQHF.

The chain uses TRBV18 and TRBJ1-5; D may be TRBD1 (5 bases). CDR3 length equals 17 residues. Trimming removed 1 base at V and 2 bases at J, with 15 bases between. Germline lookup yields CDR1 KGHSH and CDR2 LQKENI. This chain's CDR3 is CASSPRPAGDGNQPQHF. Written as DNA, the CDR3 is TGTGCCAGCTCACCACGGCCGGCGGGGGACGGCAATCAGCCCCAGCATTTT. Looking up the rest from reference TRBV18 and TRBJ1-5 gives the full variable domain: NAGVMQNPRHLVRRRGQEARLRCSPMKGHSHVYWYRQLPEEGLKFMVYLQKENIIDESGMPKERFSAEFPKEGPSILRIQQVVRGDSAAYFCASSPRPAGDGNQPQHFGDGTRLSIL.